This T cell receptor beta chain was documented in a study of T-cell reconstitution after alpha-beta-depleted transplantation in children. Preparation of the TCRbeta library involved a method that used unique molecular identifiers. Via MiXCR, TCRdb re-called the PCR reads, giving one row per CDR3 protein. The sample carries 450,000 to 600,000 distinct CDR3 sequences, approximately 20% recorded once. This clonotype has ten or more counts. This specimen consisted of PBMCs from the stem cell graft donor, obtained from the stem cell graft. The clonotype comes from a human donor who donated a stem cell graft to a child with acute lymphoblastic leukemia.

The CDR3 region is CSATASGGTDTQYF. CDR3 coding DNA: TGCAGTGCAACCGCCAGCGGAGGCACAGATACGCAGTATTTT. The chain combines TRBV20-1 with TRBJ2-3, with D possibly being TRBD2 (5 bases). CDR3 length: 14 amino acids. Germline V lookup: CDR1 DFQATT, CDR2 SNEGSKA (reference sequence). Trimming removed 6 bases from V and 1 base from J, with 14 bases in between.